A selection of T cell receptor beta chains follows, all from one sample in a study of technical replicates of blood from a few donors. Generated by immunoSEQ multiplex PCR, the TCRdb table keeps only in-frame clones and is missing some. The sample includes 90,000 or so clones, more than 85% of them seen just once. The specimen was T cells isolated from PBMCs. Receptor source: a human donor in good health. CDR3s include the opening cysteine and the closing phenylalanine or tryptophan. Each record gives: J gene, clone size, V gene, D gene, CDR3 DNA, CDR3 protein. A D gene is named only where the DNA matches it firmly. Expanded clones are given a class, and other clones once, few, many or no size at all.

TRBJ2-1,.,TRBV27,TRBD2,TGTGCCAGCAGTGGAGTAGCGGGTAATGAGCAGTTCTTC,CASSGVAGNEQFF
TRBJ1-2,.,TRBV6-5,.,TGTGCCAGCAGTTACTCGGCAGGGGAGGGAGGCTACACCTTC,CASSYSAGEGGYTF
TRBJ2-7,.,TRBV11-3,.,TGTGCCAGCAGCTTATATTACGGAGGGACCTACGAGCAGTACTTC,CASSLYYGGTYEQYF
TRBJ2-4,.,TRBV5-1,.,TGCGCCAGCTGGCAAAGGGGAAGGAAAAACATTCAGTACTTC,CASWQRGRKNIQYF
TRBJ1-1,few,TRBV19,.,TGTGCCAGTATGTCCTACACTGAAGCTTTCTTT,CASMSYTEAFF
TRBJ2-1,.,TRBV19,.,TGTGCCAGTAGTATTATACTCCCTCCCTACAATGAGCAGTTCTTC,CASSIILPPYNEQFF
TRBJ2-3,.,TRBV30,TRBD2,TGTGCCTGGAGTTCAGCGGGAGGCACAGATACGCAGTATTTT,CAWSSAGGTDTQYF
TRBJ1-2,once,TRBV25-1,TRBD1,TGTGCCAGCAGTGTGACAGGGGATATCTATGGCTACACCTTC,CASSVTGDIYGYTF
TRBJ1-5,.,TRBV7-6,.,TGTGCCAGCAGCTTAGAATCTGGGGCAGCCCAGCATTTT,CASSLESGAAQHF
TRBJ2-7,.,TRBV28,.,TGTGCCTCCGGAGCGAGTGAGCAGTACTTC,CASGASEQYF
TRBJ2-5,.,TRBV5-1,.,TGCGCCAGCAGCTTACAGGGAACCCAAGAGACCCAGTACTTC,CASSLQGTQETQYF
TRBJ2-7,.,TRBV5-6,.,TGTGCCAGCAGCCCGTTTGAGATGCCTCCCTACGAGCAGTACTTC,CASSPFEMPPYEQYF
TRBJ2-3,.,TRBV9,.,TGTGCCAGCAGCGTTGAGGGGCGGGGTAGCACAGATACGCAGTATTTT,CASSVEGRGSTDTQYF
TRBJ1-2,.,TRBV20-1,.,TGCAGTTCCCCAGGGGACTATGGCTACACCTTC,CSSPGDYGYTF
TRBJ2-7,.,TRBV19,TRBD1,TGTGCCAGCCTGGGACAGGGGGACGAGCAGTACTTC,CASLGQGDEQYF
TRBJ2-3,.,TRBV9,.,TGTGCCAGCAGCGTGGAACCGGGAACAGATACGCAGTATTTT,CASSVEPGTDTQYF
TRBJ1-1,.,TRBV27,.,TGTGCCAGCAGCCCCGCGGTCGTAAACACTGAAGCTTTCTTT,CASSPAVVNTEAFF
TRBJ2-5,.,TRBV28,.,TGTGCCAGCAGTTCCCGGCAGGGCTTCGAAGAGACCCAGTACTTC,CASSSRQGFEETQYF
TRBJ2-7,.,TRBV6-1,TRBD1,TGTGCCATCGACAGGGGCTACGAGCAGTACTTC,CAIDRGYEQYF
TRBJ1-4,.,TRBV27,.,TGTGCCAGCAGCCCATTTGAGGGTAGATGGAAACTGTTTTTT,CASSPFEGRWKLFF
TRBJ1-5,once,TRBV11-2,TRBD1,TGTGCCAGCAGCTTAGACAGACAGGGGATTCAGCCCCAGCATTTT,CASSLDRQGIQPQHF
TRBJ2-7,.,TRBV28,.,TGTGCCAGCAGTTTCATGGGGAGCTCCTACGAGCAGTACTTC,CASSFMGSSYEQYF
TRBJ2-1,.,TRBV10-1,.,TGCGCCAGCAGTGACACTTCCTACAATGAGCAGTTCTTC,CASSDTSYNEQFF
TRBJ2-7,.,TRBV6-1,TRBD1,TGTGCCAGCAGTGAAGCCGGGACAGTTGGGGACGAGCAGTACTTC,CASSEAGTVGDEQYF
TRBJ2-5,.,TRBV19,TRBD2,TGTGCCACCTCTCTATTAGTCCGAACCGGGACTAGCGGGACTAAAGAGACCCAGTACTTC,CATSLLVRTGTSGTKETQYF
TRBJ1-5,.,TRBV27,.,TGTGCCAGCAGTCCGGGCTCTTGGCAGTGGGGGGGCAATCAGCCCCAGCATTTT,CASSPGSWQWGGNQPQHF
TRBJ2-3,.,TRBV27,TRBD2,TGTGCCAGCCTCAGGACTAGCGGGAGGACAGATACGCAGTATTTT,CASLRTSGRTDTQYF
TRBJ1-1,.,TRBV5-5,.,TGTGCCAGCAGCTTGGAACATATAAACACTGAAGCTTTCTTT,CASSLEHINTEAFF
TRBJ1-5,.,TRBV27,TRBD1,TGTGCCAGCAGTCGGGGACAGGGGAGAGGGCAGCCCCAGCATTTT,CASSRGQGRGQPQHF
TRBJ2-7,.,TRBV28,.,TGTGCCAGCAGTTTACAAGCATCCGAGCAGTACTTC,CASSLQASEQYF
TRBJ2-7,.,TRBV4-3,.,TGCGCCAGCAGCCAAGACAGGGGCGATTACGAGCAGTACTTC,CASSQDRGDYEQYF
TRBJ1-1,.,TRBV19,TRBD1,TGTGCCAGTAGTGCCCGGACAGGGAGGCACACTGAAGCTTTCTTT,CASSARTGRHTEAFF
TRBJ2-2,.,TRBV11-2,.,TGTGCCAGCAGCCCAAGAGCCGGGACATACACGAACACCGGGGAGCTGTTTTTT,CASSPRAGTYTNTGELFF
TRBJ2-7,.,TRBV11-2,.,TGTGCCAGCAGCCCGGAGGACTCATTCTCCTACGAGCAGTACTTC,CASSPEDSFSYEQYF
TRBJ2-5,.,TRBV29-1,.,TGCAGCGTTGAGGGGCAGGCACAAGAGACCCAGTACTTC,CSVEGQAQETQYF
TRBJ2-2,.,TRBV7-9,.,TGTGCCAGCAGCTTATCCGCGGTTGAGCTGTTTTTT,CASSLSAVELFF
TRBJ1-1,.,TRBV28,.,TGTGCCAGCAGTTTTACAGGGACCAACACTGAAGCTTTCTTT,CASSFTGTNTEAFF
TRBJ2-7,.,TRBV6-1,.,TGTGCCAGCAGACAGGTCTACGAGCAGTACTTC,CASRQVYEQYF
TRBJ2-7,.,TRBV7-6,TRBD1,TGTGCCAGCAGCTTAGCAGGCGTTTGGGGGACAGGTTCCTACGAGCAGTACTTC,CASSLAGVWGTGSYEQYF